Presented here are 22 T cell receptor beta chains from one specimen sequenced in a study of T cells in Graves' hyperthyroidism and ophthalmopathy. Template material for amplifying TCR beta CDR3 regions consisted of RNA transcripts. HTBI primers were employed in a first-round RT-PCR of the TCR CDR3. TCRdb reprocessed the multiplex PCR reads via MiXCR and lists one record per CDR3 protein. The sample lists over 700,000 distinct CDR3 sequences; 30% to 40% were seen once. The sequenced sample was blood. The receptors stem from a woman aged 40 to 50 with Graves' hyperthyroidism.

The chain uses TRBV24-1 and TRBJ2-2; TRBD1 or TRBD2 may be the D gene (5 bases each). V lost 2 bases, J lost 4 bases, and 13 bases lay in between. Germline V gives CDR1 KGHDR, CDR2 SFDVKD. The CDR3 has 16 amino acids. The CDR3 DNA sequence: TGTGCCACCAGTGATTGGGGGTCGAAACTCACCGGGGAGCTGTTTTTT. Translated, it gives CATSDWGSKLTGELFF.

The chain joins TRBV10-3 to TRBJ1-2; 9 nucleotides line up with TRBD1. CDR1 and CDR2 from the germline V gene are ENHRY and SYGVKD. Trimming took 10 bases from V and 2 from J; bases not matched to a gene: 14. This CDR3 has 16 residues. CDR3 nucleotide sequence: TGTGCCAGCAGCCAACAAACCGGACAGGGGAACTATGGCTACACCTTC. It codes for CASSQQTGQGNYGYTF.

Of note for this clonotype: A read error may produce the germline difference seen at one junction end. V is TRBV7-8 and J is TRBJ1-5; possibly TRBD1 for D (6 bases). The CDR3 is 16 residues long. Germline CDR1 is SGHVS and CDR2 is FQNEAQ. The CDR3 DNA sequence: TGTGCCGGCAGCTTGGGTGGGGGGCGAAGCAATCAGCCCCAGCATTTT. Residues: CAGSLGGGRSNQPQHF.

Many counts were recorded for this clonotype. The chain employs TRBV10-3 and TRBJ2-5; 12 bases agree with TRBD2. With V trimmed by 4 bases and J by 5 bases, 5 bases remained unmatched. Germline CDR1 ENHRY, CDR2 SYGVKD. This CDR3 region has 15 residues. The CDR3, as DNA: TGTGCCATCAGTGGACTAGCGGGGGAGAGTGAGACCCAGTACTTC. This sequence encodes CAISGLAGESETQYF.

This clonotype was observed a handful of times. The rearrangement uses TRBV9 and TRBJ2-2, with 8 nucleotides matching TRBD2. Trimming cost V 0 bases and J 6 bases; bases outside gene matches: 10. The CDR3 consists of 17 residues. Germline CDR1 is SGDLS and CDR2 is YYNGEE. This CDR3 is CASSVVVLSGGAGELFF. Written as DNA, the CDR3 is TGTGCCAGCAGCGTAGTCGTCCTCAGCGGGGGAGCCGGGGAGCTGTTTTTT.

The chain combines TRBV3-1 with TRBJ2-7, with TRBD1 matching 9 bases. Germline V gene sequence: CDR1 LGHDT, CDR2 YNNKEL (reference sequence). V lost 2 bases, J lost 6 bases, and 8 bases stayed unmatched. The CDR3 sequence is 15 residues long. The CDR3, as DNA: TGTGCCAGCAGCCAATTATGGACAGGGGATTCCGAGCAGTACTTC. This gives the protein CASSQLWTGDSEQYF.

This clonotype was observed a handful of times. CDR3 residues: CASSGGDSPLHF. The CDR3 coding sequence is TGTGCCAGCAGCGGGGGGGATTCACCCCTCCACTTT. The V and J genes are TRBV7-2 and TRBJ1-6; tentatively, D is TRBD1 (5 bases). V was pared by 5 bases and J by 8 bases, with 7 bases between. Germline V CDR1 and CDR2: SGHTA, FQGNSA. The CDR3 is made up of 12 amino acids.

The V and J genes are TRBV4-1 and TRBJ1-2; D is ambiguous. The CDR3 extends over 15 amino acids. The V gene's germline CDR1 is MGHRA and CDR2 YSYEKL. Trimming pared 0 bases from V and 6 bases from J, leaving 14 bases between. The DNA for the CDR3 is TGCGCCAGCAGCCAAGATAAAGCCGAAGGCCATGGCTACACCTTC. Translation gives CASSQDKAEGHGYTF.

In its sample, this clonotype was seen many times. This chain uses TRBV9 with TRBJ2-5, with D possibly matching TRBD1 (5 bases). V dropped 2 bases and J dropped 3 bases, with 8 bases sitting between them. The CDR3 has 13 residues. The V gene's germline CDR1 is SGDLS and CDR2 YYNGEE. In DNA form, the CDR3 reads TGTGCCAGCAGCGTTTTAGGGGAAGAGACCCAGTACTTC. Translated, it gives CASSVLGEETQYF. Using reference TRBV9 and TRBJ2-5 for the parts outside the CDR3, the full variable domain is DSGVTQTPKHLITATGQRVTLRCSPRSGDLSVYWYQQSLDQGLQFLIQYYNGEERAKGNILERFSAQQFPDLHSELNLSSLELGDSALYFCASSVLGEETQYFGPGTRLLVL.

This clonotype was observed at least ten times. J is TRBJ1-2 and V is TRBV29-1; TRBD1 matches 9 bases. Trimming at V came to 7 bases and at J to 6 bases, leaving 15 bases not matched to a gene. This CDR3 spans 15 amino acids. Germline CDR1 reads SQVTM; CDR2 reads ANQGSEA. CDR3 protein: CSAGPHRDREDGYTF. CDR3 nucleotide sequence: TGCAGCGCCGGCCCCCACCGGGACAGGGAAGATGGCTACACCTTC.

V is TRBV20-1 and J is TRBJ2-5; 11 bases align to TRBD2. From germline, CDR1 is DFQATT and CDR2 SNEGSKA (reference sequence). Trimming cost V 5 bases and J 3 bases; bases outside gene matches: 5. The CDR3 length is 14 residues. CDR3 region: CSAAVTSGKETQYF. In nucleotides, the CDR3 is TGCAGTGCTGCCGTGACTAGCGGGAAAGAGACCCAGTACTTC.

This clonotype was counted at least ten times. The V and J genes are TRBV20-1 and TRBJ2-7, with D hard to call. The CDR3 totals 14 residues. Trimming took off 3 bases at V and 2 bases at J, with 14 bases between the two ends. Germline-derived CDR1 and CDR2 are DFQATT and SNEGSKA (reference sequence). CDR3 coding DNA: TGCAGTGCTAGCCACCCCCAGCGTCCCTACGAGCAGTACTTC. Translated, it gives CSASHPQRPYEQYF.

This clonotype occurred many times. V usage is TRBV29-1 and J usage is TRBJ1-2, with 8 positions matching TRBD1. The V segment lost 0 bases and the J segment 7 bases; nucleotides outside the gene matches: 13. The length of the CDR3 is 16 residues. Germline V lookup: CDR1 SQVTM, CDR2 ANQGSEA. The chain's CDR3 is CSVEDWLGTGYIGYTF. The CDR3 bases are TGCAGCGTTGAAGATTGGTTGGGGACAGGCTACATTGGCTACACCTTC.

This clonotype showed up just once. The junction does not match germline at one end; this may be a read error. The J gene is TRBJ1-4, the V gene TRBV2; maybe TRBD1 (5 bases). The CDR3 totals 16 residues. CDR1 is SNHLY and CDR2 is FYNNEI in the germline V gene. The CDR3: CASTSTAAPTSEKLFF. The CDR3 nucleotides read TGTGCCAGCACATCGACAGCCGCGCCAACTAGTGAAAAACTGTTTTTT.

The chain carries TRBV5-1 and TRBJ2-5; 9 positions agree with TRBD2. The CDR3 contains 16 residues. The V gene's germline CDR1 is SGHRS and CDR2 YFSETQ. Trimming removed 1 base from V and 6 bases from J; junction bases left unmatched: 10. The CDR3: CASSLSPGTSRQTQYF. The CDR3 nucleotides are TGCGCCAGCAGCTTGTCCCCAGGGACTAGCCGGCAGACCCAGTACTTC.

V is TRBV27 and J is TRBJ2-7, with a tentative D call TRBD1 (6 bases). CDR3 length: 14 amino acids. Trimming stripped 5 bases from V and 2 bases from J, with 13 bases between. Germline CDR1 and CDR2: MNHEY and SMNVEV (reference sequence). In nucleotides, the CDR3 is TGTGCCAGCAGTCCGGACAGTACGACCTACGAGCAGTACTTC. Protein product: CASSPDSTTYEQYF.

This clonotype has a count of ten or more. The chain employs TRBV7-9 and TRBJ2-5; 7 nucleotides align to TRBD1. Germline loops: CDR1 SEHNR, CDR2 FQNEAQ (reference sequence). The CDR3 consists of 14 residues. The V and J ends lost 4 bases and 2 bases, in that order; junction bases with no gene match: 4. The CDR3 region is CASSWGQIQETQYF. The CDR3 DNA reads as TGTGCCAGCAGCTGGGGACAGATACAAGAGACCCAGTACTTC.

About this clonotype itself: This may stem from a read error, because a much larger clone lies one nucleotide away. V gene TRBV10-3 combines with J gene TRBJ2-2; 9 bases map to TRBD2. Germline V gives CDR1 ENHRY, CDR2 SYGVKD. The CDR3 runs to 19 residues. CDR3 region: CAISEPYRLAALNTGELVF. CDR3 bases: TGTGCCATCAGTGAGCCATATAGACTAGCGGCCTTAAACACCGGGGAGCTGGTTTTT.

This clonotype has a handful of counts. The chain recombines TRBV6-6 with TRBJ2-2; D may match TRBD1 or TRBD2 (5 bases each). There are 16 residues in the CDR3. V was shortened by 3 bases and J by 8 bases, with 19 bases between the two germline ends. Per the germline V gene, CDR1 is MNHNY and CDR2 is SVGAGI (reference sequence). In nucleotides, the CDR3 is TGTGCCAGCAGTTATCTCCCGGGACGATCTCGGGGGGAGCTGTTTTTT. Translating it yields CASSYLPGRSRGELFF.

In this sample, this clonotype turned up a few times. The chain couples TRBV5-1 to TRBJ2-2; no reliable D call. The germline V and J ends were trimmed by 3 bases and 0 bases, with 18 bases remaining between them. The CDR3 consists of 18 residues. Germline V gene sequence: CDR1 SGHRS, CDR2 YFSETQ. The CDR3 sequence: CASSSDPSTLTNTGELFF. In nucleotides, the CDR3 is TGCGCCAGCAGCTCGGATCCCTCAACACTTACGAACACCGGGGAGCTGTTTTTT.

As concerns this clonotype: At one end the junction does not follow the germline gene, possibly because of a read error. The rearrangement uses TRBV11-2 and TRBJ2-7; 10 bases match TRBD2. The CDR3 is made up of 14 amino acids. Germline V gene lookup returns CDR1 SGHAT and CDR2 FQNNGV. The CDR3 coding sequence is TGTGGCAGCAGCCGGGGACTAGCGCCCTACGAGCAGTACTTC. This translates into CGSSRGLAPYEQYF.

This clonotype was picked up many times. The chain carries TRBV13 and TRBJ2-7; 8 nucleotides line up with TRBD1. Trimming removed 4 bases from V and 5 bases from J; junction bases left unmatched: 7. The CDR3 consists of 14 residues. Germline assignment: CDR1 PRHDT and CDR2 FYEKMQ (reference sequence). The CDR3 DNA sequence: TGTGCCAGCAGCTCTAGGACAGGGTTCGACGAGCAGTACTTC. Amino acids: CASSSRTGFDEQYF.